The 26 T cell receptor beta chains reported below all come from one sample, sequenced in a study of T cell repertoires in cytomegalovirus infection. A single record per CDR3 protein comes from TCRdb applying MiXCR to the reads. Of a few hundred thousand distinct CDR3 sequences detected, more than 8% appear once; the ten largest clones hold approximately 4.5%. The sequenced sample consisted of PBMCs. The receptors stem from a human donor in good health (CMV status not recorded). Some clones in this sample may be carry-over from other donors' samples.

The sample holds a few counts of this clonotype. The chain uses TRBV13 and TRBJ2-3, with D perhaps matching TRBD2 (6 bases). Germline V gene sequence: CDR1 PRHDT, CDR2 FYEKMQ (reference sequence). Trimming removed 5 bases at V and 12 bases at J, with 15 bases between. CDR3 size: 12 residues. The CDR3 coding sequence is TGTGCCAGCAGCCTCCGGGACTCCGCTCAGTATTTT. Residues: CASSLRDSAQYF.

This clonotype has ten or more counts. The CDR3 DNA reads as TGTGCCAGCAGGAACGAAGACAGGGTTCGGCGTTCCTACGAGCAGTACTTC. This gives the protein CASRNEDRVRRSYEQYF. V and J are TRBV28 and TRBJ2-7, with 7 bases that match TRBD1. V shed 6 bases, J shed 1 base, and the junction held 15 bases outside the gene matches. This CDR3 has 17 amino acids. The germline V gene encodes CDR1 MDHEN and CDR2 SYDVKM.

The chain uses TRBV7-3 and TRBJ2-1, with a tentative D call TRBD1 (6 bases). V was shortened by 5 bases and J by 6 bases, with 17 bases between the two germline ends. Germline V gene sequence: CDR1 SGHTA, CDR2 FQGTGA. The CDR3 extends over 15 amino acids. CDR3: CASSQGQYLTNEQFF. CDR3 DNA sequence: TGTGCCAGCAGCCAGGGACAATATCTCACCAATGAGCAGTTCTTC.

The chain combines TRBV7-2 with TRBJ1-2, with D possibly being TRBD1 (5 bases). The CDR3 is 15 amino acids. Deletions cut 2 bases from V and 2 bases from J, with 12 bases between. CDR1 is SGHTA and CDR2 is FQGNSA in the germline V gene. CDR3 nucleotides: TGTGCCAGCAGCTTAAACGGGGGACCGAACTATGGCTACACCTTC. Translation gives CASSLNGGPNYGYTF.

The J gene is TRBJ1-5, the V gene TRBV28; TRBD1 aligns across 7 bases. Germline V lookup: CDR1 MDHEN, CDR2 SYDVKM. This CDR3 has 15 amino acids. J gave up 3 bases and V 7 bases, and 9 bases lay outside the gene matches. The CDR3 loop is CASKLLGTANQPQHF. DNA of the CDR3: TGTGCCAGCAAACTGTTAGGGACAGCCAATCAGCCCCAGCATTTT.

This clonotype was seen many times. This chain uses TRBV27 with TRBJ2-7; D gene ambiguous. Germline V lookup: CDR1 MNHEY, CDR2 SMNVEV (reference sequence). This CDR3 region has 14 residues. Trimming pared 5 bases from V and 2 bases from J, leaving 13 bases between. The CDR3 reads CASSPRLSTYEQYF. CDR3 DNA sequence: TGTGCCAGCAGTCCGCGGCTCTCTACCTACGAGCAGTACTTC.

This clonotype occurred a few times. This chain connects TRBV15 to TRBJ1-4; D perhaps matches TRBD1 (5 bases). Trimming pared 0 bases from V and 5 bases from J, leaving 13 bases between. Germline V gene data show CDR1 as LNHNV and CDR2 as YYDKDF (reference sequence). CDR3 size: 16 residues. The CDR3 spells CATSRDGGSLNEKLFF. CDR3 sequence (DNA): TGTGCCACCAGCAGAGATGGGGGGAGCCTAAATGAAAAACTGTTTTTT.

This clonotype was observed a handful of times. The chain joins TRBV7-2 to TRBJ1-2, with D tentatively TRBD1 (5 bases). This CDR3 contains 14 residues. Germline V lookup: CDR1 SGHTA, CDR2 FQGNSA. V lost 5 bases and J lost 7, with 17 bases in between. The CDR3 sequence: CASSLGRGEPGYTF. The DNA of the CDR3 is TGTGCCAGCAGCCTCGGGCGGGGGGAGCCTGGCTACACCTTC.

This clonotype was seen at least ten times. The V and J genes are TRBV6-2 or TRBV6-3 and TRBJ2-7; TRBD1 matches at 8 bases. Germline CDR1 and CDR2: MNHEY and SVGEGT. This CDR3 is 14 amino acids long. Trimming at V came to 4 bases and at J to 2 bases, leaving 4 bases not matched to a gene. DNA for the CDR3: TGTGCCAGCAGTTTTCGACAGGGGCCCTACGAGCAGTACTTC. It specifies CASSFRQGPYEQYF.

The V gene is TRBV3-1, the J gene TRBJ2-7; 7 bases map to TRBD2. Germline loops: CDR1 LGHDT, CDR2 YNNKEL (reference sequence). CDR3 size: 14 residues. J lost 3 bases, V lost 2 bases, and 4 bases had no gene match. This CDR3 reads CASSQRDYNYEQYF. DNA for the CDR3: TGTGCCAGCAGCCAACGGGACTATAACTACGAGCAGTACTTC.

The chain recombines TRBV5-4 with TRBJ1-6, with unresolved D. Per the germline V gene, CDR1 is SGHNT and CDR2 is YYREEE (reference sequence). The CDR3 is made up of 15 amino acids. The V end lost 0 bases, the J end lost 9 bases, and 13 bases lay between the germline ends. CDR3 sequence: CASSLVVSGSSPLHF. CDR3 sequence (DNA): TGTGCCAGCAGCTTGGTAGTCAGCGGTAGTTCACCCCTCCACTTT.

The J gene is TRBJ1-1, the V gene TRBV7-9, with D unresolved. The CDR3 has 12 amino acids. Germline V gene sequence: CDR1 SEHNR, CDR2 FQNEAQ (reference sequence). With 8 bases removed from V and 7 bases from J, the gap between germline ends came to 14 bases. This chain's CDR3 is CASRRERFEAFF. For the CDR3, the DNA is TGTGCCAGCCGAAGAGAGCGTTTTGAAGCTTTCTTT.

This clonotype was seen many times. The J gene is TRBJ2-2, the V gene TRBV7-2; 10 bases align to TRBD1. The V gene end was trimmed by 4 bases and the J gene end by 5 bases; junction bases not matched to a gene: 4. The CDR3 has 15 residues. CDR1 and CDR2 (germline): SGHTA, FQGNSA. The CDR3 sequence is CASSSWTGGTGELFF. The CDR3 nucleotides read TGTGCCAGCAGCTCCTGGACAGGGGGAACCGGGGAGCTGTTTTTT.

This clonotype has just a few counts. This chain joins TRBV12-3 or TRBV12-4 and TRBJ1-1; D is ambiguous. CDR3 length: 13 residues. Trimming took off 6 bases at V and 5 bases at J, with 13 bases between the two ends. The CDR3 nucleotides read TGTGCCAGCAGCCCTTCTACTCAAACTGAAGCTTTCTTT. Translation gives CASSPSTQTEAFF.

V usage is TRBV24-1 and J usage is TRBJ1-5; a possible D gene is TRBD1 (6 bases). The germline gives CDR1 KGHDR, CDR2 SFDVKD. V was pared by 3 bases and J by 6 bases, with 8 bases between. The CDR3 runs to 13 residues. CDR3 coding DNA: TGTGCCACCAGTGATGGCAGGGGTCAGCCCCAGCATTTT. Encoded protein: CATSDGRGQPQHF.

V gene TRBV19 combines with J gene TRBJ1-2; possibly TRBD1 for D (6 bases). The CDR3 contains 14 residues. Trimming shortened V by 6 bases and J by 6 bases, and 17 bases separated the two germline ends. Germline loops: CDR1 LNHDA, CDR2 SQIVND (reference sequence). The CDR3 DNA follows: TGTGCCAGTAGGTCTAAAGACAGGCTCGATGGCTACACCTTC. Translation gives CASRSKDRLDGYTF.

This clonotype was counted only a few times. The J gene is TRBJ2-7, the V gene TRBV7-2; D possibly corresponds to TRBD2 (5 bases). The CDR3 runs to 14 residues. V dropped 7 bases and J dropped 0 bases, with 13 bases sitting between them. Germline CDR1 and CDR2: SGHTA and FQGNSA. The CDR3 bases are TGTGCCAGCAAGAAGTCCCGGGACTCCTACGAGCAGTACTTC. It encodes CASKKSRDSYEQYF.

The chain carries TRBV25-1 and TRBJ1-4; D not resolved. V was shortened by 2 bases and J by 8 bases, with 12 bases between the two germline ends. Germline CDR1 reads MGHDK; CDR2 reads SYGVNS. The CDR3 contains 14 residues. This chain's CDR3 is CASSEPGVEEKLFF. The DNA of the CDR3 is TGTGCCAGCAGTGAACCAGGTGTAGAGGAAAAACTGTTTTTT.

This clonotype was recorded at least ten times. This sequence joins TRBV28 and TRBJ1-4, with no clear D. In germline, CDR1 is MDHEN, CDR2 SYDVKM. Deletions cut 6 bases from V and 4 bases from J, with 12 bases between. The CDR3 spans 14 residues. This CDR3 is CASSQGGHNEKLFF. CDR3 nucleotides: TGTGCCAGCAGCCAAGGCGGCCATAATGAAAAACTGTTTTTT.

The sample holds many counts of this clonotype. This rearrangement joins TRBV7-8 to TRBJ2-5, with 9 bases identical to TRBD1. After removal of 3 bases from V and 4 bases from J, the junction contained 3 bases not matched to a gene. The germline gives CDR1 SGHVS, CDR2 FQNEAQ. The CDR3 is 14 amino acids. DNA of the CDR3: TGTGCCAGCAGCTTCAAGGACAGGGGAGAGACCCAGTACTTC. It encodes CASSFKDRGETQYF. Full variable domain (outside the CDR3, taken from reference TRBV7-8 and TRBJ2-5): GAGVSQSPRYKVAKRGQDVALRCDPISGHVSLFWYQQALGQGPEFLTYFQNEAQLDKSGLPSDRFFAERPEGSVSTLKIQRTQQEDSAVYLCASSFKDRGETQYFGPGTRLLVL.

This clonotype was observed a few times. CDR3 protein: CASSIYSTSNEKLFF. CDR3 bases: TGTGCCAGCAGTATATACAGTACCTCTAATGAAAAACTGTTTTTT. The chain is built from TRBV12-3 or TRBV12-4 and TRBJ1-4; D not resolved. The V and J ends lost 5 bases and 3 bases respectively, with 13 bases between them. CDR3 length: 15 residues.

Only a few counts were recorded for this clonotype. The germline gene is not matched at one end of the junction; a read error may be the cause. The CDR3 loop reads CASSGDRIGF. DNA for the CDR3: TGTGCCAGCAGTGGGGACAGAATAGGCTTC. V usage is TRBV28 and J usage is TRBJ1-2; 7 bases map to TRBD1. The germline gives CDR1 MDHEN, CDR2 SYDVKM. The CDR3 runs 10 residues.

The table lists this clonotype with many counts. The J gene is TRBJ1-2, the V gene TRBV7-8, with 7 bases lining up with TRBD1. The germline V gene encodes CDR1 SGHVS and CDR2 FQNEAQ. The CDR3 has 16 residues. With V trimmed by 0 bases and J by 3 bases, 7 bases remained unmatched. The CDR3 bases are TGTGCCAGCAGCTTAGCGTTGAGGGGGCTCGACTATGGCTACACCTTC. Translation gives CASSLALRGLDYGYTF.

This clonotype was detected ten times or more. This chain uses TRBV4-2 with TRBJ2-7; D might be TRBD1 or TRBD2, each matching 5 bases. Looked up from germline, CDR1 is LGHNA and CDR2 is YNFKEQ. V was pared by 4 bases and J by 2 bases, with 15 bases between. The CDR3 consists of 15 residues. In DNA, the CDR3 is TGTGCCAGCAGCCCGGATAGGGACGGTACCTACGAGCAGTACTTC. Its protein product is CASSPDRDGTYEQYF.

In its sample, this clonotype was seen many times. The rearrangement uses TRBV6-5 and TRBJ2-7, with 9 positions matching TRBD1. Germline V gives CDR1 MNHEY, CDR2 SVGAGI. J was trimmed by 1 base and V by 2 bases; bases with no gene match: 12. The CDR3 has 18 residues. The CDR3 sequence: CASSYGMGQGLLSYEQYF. CDR3 bases: TGTGCCAGCAGTTACGGTATGGGACAGGGCCTTCTTTCCTACGAGCAGTACTTC.

CDR3 sequence reads: CASSVDSTSGGKLGYTF. As DNA, the CDR3 is TGTGCCAGCAGCGTAGACTCGACGTCGGGAGGGAAGTTAGGCTACACCTTC. This rearrangement joins TRBV9 to TRBJ1-2; D gene unclear. This CDR3 region has 17 residues. Trimming left V 0 bases short and J 8 bases short, with 23 bases between. Germline lookup yields CDR1 SGDLS and CDR2 YYNGEE. Full variable domain (missing parts from reference TRBV9 and TRBJ1-2): DSGVTQTPKHLITATGQRVTLRCSPRSGDLSVYWYQQSLDQGLQFLIQYYNGEERAKGNILERFSAQQFPDLHSELNLSSLELGDSALYFCASSVDSTSGGKLGYTFGSGTRLTVV.